This T cell receptor beta chain was recovered during a study of CD8 T cells in acute hepatitis C reinfection (dated by TCRdb to the early 2020s). Concerning the study at large: The TCRbeta repertoire of CD8+ T cells specific for the HCV NS3-1073 epitope was profiled during acute infection and after viral clearance. Paired acute and follow-up samples were contributed by four spontaneous resolvers.

The germline V gene (reference sequence) specifies MNHEY as CDR1 and SMNVEV as CDR2. Spanning cysteine to phenylalanine, the CDR3 consists of 14 amino acids. The only DNA kept is the CDR3, 42 bases in frame from the first base. V loses 5 bases, J loses 9 bases, and the germline ends lie 17 bases apart. A note on this clone: The antigen it binds to is not known. One base away there is no much larger clone; base qualities are not given.

What the work shows at the level of the full study, not this receptor alone: Diversity in the NS3-1073 specific repertoires was high, and no significant differences in diversity emerged among acute resolver, follow-up resolver and acute chronic samples. Because bulk sequencing covered only the TCRbeta chain, the alphabeta pairing of the public clonotypes could not be determined. CDR3 sequences shared with other epitopes were rarely observed, and exact matching may have been limited by differing sequencing approaches. Chronically infected subjects had no follow-up repertoires because NS3-1073 specific cells were too rare to sort. All groups showed preferential use of the TRBV04 and TRBV06 gene families, a pattern that overrepresentation in the naive pool did not explain. Regardless of outcome, thirteen public clonotypes were found, and one public clonotype used V04-02/J02-02.

The FACS-sorted cells had their genomic DNA extracted, and the commercial immunoSEQ service was used to sequence the TCRbeta chains. As for how the authors treated the data: Repertoire data were analyzed with ImmunoSEQ Analyzer software v3.0 and R v3.5.1. Only productive rearrangements were analyzed, because sequences with stop codons or out-of-frame rearrangements were removed. Simpson diversity, Shannon entropy, CDR3 length and nucleotide addition metrics were supplied by the sequencing provider. Clonotypes were grouped by frequency into dominant, sub-dominant, low or lowest abundance categories, and clonotypes below 0.1% were left out of most analyses. Any CDR3 amino acid clonotype present in at least two subjects at a cumulative frequency of at least 0.5% was labeled public. In TCRdb, the immuneACCESS table is reduced to in-frame sequences with V and J assigned. These tables do not hold every clone; where another copy was compared, an unresolved V gene accounts for under half, and the others remain unexplained. That table supplies the V and J calls and clone size; D and trimming were determined from the DNA. The sample table holds 30,000 to 45,000 clones, of which approximately 85% were seen once. The top ten clones comprise 9.5% to 13% of the sample.

The intended sense of this specimen's time point label: naive CD8 control sorted from an acute-time-point sample. Enrolled in the Montreal Hepatitis C Cohort (HEPCO) in Canada, the donors were people who inject drugs, and these donors were followed every 3 months. Acute primary HCV infection was defined as a positive HCV RNA or antibody test after a negative test within the previous 24 weeks. Antibodies against CD3, CD8 and CD45RO were used for surface staining, and dead cells were excluded with an aqua fixable dye. The cohort included 7 to 9 spontaneous resolvers, defined as subjects with HCV RNA clearance within 24 weeks. From thawed, previously cryostored peripheral blood mononuclear cells, CD8+ T cells were purified through negative selection performed by means of the MACS CD8+ T cell Isolation Kit. A BD FACSAria II cell sorter was used for cell sorting.

The chain links TRBV27 with TRBJ2-1, with the D gene uncertain. The receptor's source is a woman aged 18-35 years who spontaneously cleared hepatitis C infection. Sequencing was performed on naive CD8+ T cells from PBMCs. Per the publication, the cell subset or site label means: sorted total naive CD45RO-negative CD8+ T cells. The bases read TGTGCCAGCAGTGGGGTAAGCTCGAGGAGTGAGCAGTTCTTC. This sequence encodes CASSGVSSRSEQFF.